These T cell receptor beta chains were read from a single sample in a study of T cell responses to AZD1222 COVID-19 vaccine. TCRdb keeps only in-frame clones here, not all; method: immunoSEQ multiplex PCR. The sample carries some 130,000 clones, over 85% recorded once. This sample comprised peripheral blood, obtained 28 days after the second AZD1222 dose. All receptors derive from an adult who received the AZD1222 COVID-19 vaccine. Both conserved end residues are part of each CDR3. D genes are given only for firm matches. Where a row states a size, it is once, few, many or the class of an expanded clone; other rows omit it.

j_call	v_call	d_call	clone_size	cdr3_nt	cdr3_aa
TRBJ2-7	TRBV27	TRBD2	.	TGTGCCAGCAGTCCCAAATACGGGACTAGCGGGATGAGCTCCTACGAGCAGTACTTC	CASSPKYGTSGMSSYEQYF
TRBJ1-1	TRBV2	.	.	TGTGCCAGCAGTGAAAGGGCGAACACTGAAGCTTTCTTT	CASSERANTEAFF
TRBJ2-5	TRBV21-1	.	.	TGTGCCAGCAGTTTCAACAATTCGCCCCGACAGAATCAAGAGACCCAGTACTTC	CASSFNNSPRQNQETQYF
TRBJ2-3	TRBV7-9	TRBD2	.	TGTGCCAGCAGCCCCGGGACTAGCGGGAGCCGGGGGCCAGATACGCAGTATTTT	CASSPGTSGSRGPDTQYF
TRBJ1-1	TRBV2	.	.	TGTGCCAGCAAATTCTCAGGTAGGGAGAAGAACACTGAAGCTTTCTTT	CASKFSGREKNTEAFF
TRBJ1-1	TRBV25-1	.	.	TGTGCCAGCAGTGAACGGGGGCGCAGGGTGGACACTGAAGCTTTCTTT	CASSERGRRVDTEAFF
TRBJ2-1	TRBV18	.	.	TGTGCCAGCTCACCCTCCTTAGCGGATGAGCAGTTCTTC	CASSPSLADEQFF
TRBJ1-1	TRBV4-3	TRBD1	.	TGCGCCAGCAGCCAGAGCTTAACAGGGGTGCACACTGAAGCTTTCTTT	CASSQSLTGVHTEAFF
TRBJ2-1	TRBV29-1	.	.	TGCAGCGTTGGAGGGAACGGCCCTAGTGAGCAGTTCTTC	CSVGGNGPSEQFF
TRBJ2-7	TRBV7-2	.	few	TGTGCCAGCAGCTCCGTAGGGGGGGGCCAGTACGAGCAGTACTTC	CASSSVGGGQYEQYF